This T cell receptor (beta chain) was obtained from a study of shared clonotypes between healthy human individuals. This CDR3 spans 16 amino acids. The V gene end was trimmed by 4 bases and the J gene end by 9 bases; junction bases not matched to a gene: 14. Germline V gene lookup returns CDR1 SGHDN and CDR2 FVKESK. Each subset's genomic DNA was shared equally among a number of immunoSEQ plates. TCRdb's copy holds only in-frame clones and misses some; the assay was immunoSEQ multiplex PCR. The repertoire holds under 850,000 clones, with 80% to 95% as singletons. Selected positively for CCR7 and CD45RO-negative, naive CD8 cells excluded terminally differentiated effector memory CD45RA+ cells.

Material: naive CD8+ T cells sorted from blood. The origin of this receptor is a man between 25 and 39 years old in good health. The rearrangement uses TRBV14 and TRBJ2-1; 8 nucleotides match TRBD1. CDR3 region: CASSLGQGRWFIEQFF. The CDR3 nucleotides are TGTGCCAGCAGCCTCGGACAGGGACGCTGGTTCATTGAGCAGTTCTTC.